Each of the 31 T cell receptor beta chains below was sequenced from the same sample in a study of technical replicates of blood from a few donors. The repertoire was sequenced with immunoSEQ multiplex PCR; TCRdb's copy has only in-frame clones and lacks some. The sample gives 60,000 to 65,000 clones, 92% of which show up once; more than 4% is in the top ten. Sequences were obtained from PBMCs. Receptors were obtained from a human donor in good health. Some clones in this sample may be carry-over from other donors' samples.

V and J are TRBV6-6 and TRBJ2-1; maybe TRBD1 (6 bases). CDR1 and CDR2 (germline): MNHNY, SVGAGI (reference sequence). V dropped 4 bases and J dropped 1 base, with 8 bases sitting between them. The CDR3 is 14 amino acids. CDR3: CASSSQGSYNEQFF. The CDR3 nucleotides are TGTGCCAGCAGTTCCCAGGGGTCCTACAATGAGCAGTTCTTC.

The chain combines TRBV6-5 with TRBJ2-7; 7 nucleotides agree with TRBD2. Per germline, CDR1 MNHEY and CDR2 SVGAGI. V dropped 2 bases and J dropped 7; count of bases not matched to a gene: 11. This CDR3 is built from 15 residues. CDR3: CASSYGGVGAGEQYF. The CDR3 coding sequence is TGTGCCAGCAGTTACGGGGGGGTTGGCGCGGGTGAGCAGTACTTC.

The chain recombines TRBV6-5 with TRBJ2-7, with 11 bases that match TRBD2. The germline gives CDR1 MNHEY, CDR2 SVGAGI. With V trimmed by 5 bases and J by 0 bases, 3 bases remained unmatched. The CDR3 length is 15 residues. The CDR3 sequence is CASSALAGASYEQYF. CDR3 DNA: TGTGCCAGCAGTGCACTAGCGGGGGCCTCCTACGAGCAGTACTTC.

The chain carries TRBV10-3 and TRBJ2-4; 9 positions match TRBD2. The CDR3 sequence is 19 residues long. With 0 bases clipped from V and 5 bases from J, the junction kept 14 bases outside the gene matches. Germline V gives CDR1 ENHRY, CDR2 SYGVKD. The CDR3 DNA is TGTGCCATCAGTGAGTCGACGAGCAGCGGGAGGCCCAATGAAAACATTCAGTACTTC. This translates into CAISESTSSGRPNENIQYF.

The V gene is TRBV5-1, the J gene TRBJ2-1, with a tentative D call TRBD2 (6 bases). V was cut by 2 bases and J by 9 bases, with 9 bases left in between. The CDR3 sequence is 12 residues long. Germline CDR1 reads SGHRS; CDR2 reads YFSETQ. CDR3 amino acids: CASSLRLGEQFF. The CDR3 region has the DNA TGCGCCAGCAGCTTAAGACTAGGTGAGCAGTTCTTC.

The V gene is TRBV6-5, the J gene TRBJ1-6, with unresolved D. CDR1 and CDR2 (germline): MNHEY, SVGAGI. The ends were cut back, 4 bases at V and 11 bases at J, with 12 bases in the middle. The CDR3 spans 13 residues. CDR3: CASSSDGYTPLHF. The CDR3 DNA follows: TGTGCCAGCAGTTCCGACGGGTATACACCCCTCCACTTT.

This clone was counted only a few times. This chain uses TRBV2 with TRBJ2-2, with D maybe TRBD1 (5 bases). Germline CDR1 reads SNHLY; CDR2 reads FYNNEI. CDR3 length: 13 residues. Trimming took off 4 bases at V and 4 bases at J, with 7 bases between the two ends. Here the CDR3 reads CASSGQFTGELFF. In DNA form, the CDR3 reads TGTGCCAGCAGTGGACAGTTCACCGGGGAGCTGTTTTTT.

The chain employs TRBV2 and TRBJ2-7; 8 nucleotides align to TRBD1. Trimming at V came to 4 bases and at J to 2 bases, leaving 13 bases not matched to a gene. CDR3 length: 17 residues. The germline V gene encodes CDR1 SNHLY and CDR2 FYNNEI. The CDR3 is CASSAEMQGARTYEQYF. Written as DNA, the CDR3 is TGTGCCAGCAGTGCCGAAATGCAGGGGGCGCGAACCTACGAGCAGTACTTC.

The chain is built from TRBV7-3 and TRBJ2-3; D is possibly TRBD2 (5 bases). With 0 bases removed from V and 2 bases from J, the gap between germline ends came to 9 bases. This CDR3 spans 15 amino acids. From germline, CDR1 is SGHTA and CDR2 FQGTGA. CDR3 coding DNA: TGTGCCAGCAGCTTAACGGAGAGGGCCACAGATACGCAGTATTTT. Its protein is CASSLTERATDTQYF.

J is TRBJ1-1 and V is TRBV13, with 8 bases matching TRBD1. The CDR3 length is 15 residues. Trimming cost V 5 bases and J 6 bases; bases outside gene matches: 11. CDR1 is PRHDT and CDR2 is FYEKMQ in the germline V gene (reference sequence). The CDR3 reads CASSPTGQGGAEAFF. The CDR3 DNA is TGTGCCAGCAGCCCAACCGGACAGGGAGGCGCTGAAGCTTTCTTT.

The V and J genes are TRBV30 and TRBJ2-5; D may be TRBD2 (5 bases). V lost 0 bases, J lost 7 bases, and 12 bases lay in between. The CDR3 loop spans 13 amino acids. CDR1 and CDR2 (germline): GTSNPN, SVGIG (reference sequence). The CDR3, as DNA: TGTGCCTGGAGTGTAGACGGGGTAGGGACCCAGTACTTC. As protein: CAWSVDGVGTQYF. Complete variable domain (other parts from reference TRBV30 and TRBJ2-5): SQTIHQWPATLVQPVGSPLSLECTVEGTSNPNLYWYRQAAGRGLQLLFYSVGIGQISSEVPQNLSASRPQDRQFILSSKKLLLSDSGFYLCAWSVDGVGTQYFGPGTRLLVL.

This chain links TRBV6-5 with TRBJ2-2; 7 nucleotides match TRBD2. The length of the CDR3 is 15 residues. Germline V CDR1 and CDR2: MNHEY, SVGAGI. The ends lost 6 bases at V and 1 base at J; junction bases unmatched: 5. The CDR3 sequence is CASRPSGRNTGELFF. For the CDR3, the DNA is TGTGCCAGCAGGCCTAGCGGTCGGAACACCGGGGAGCTGTTTTTT.

This clone was seen more than once but under ten times. The chain recombines TRBV5-6 with TRBJ2-3; TRBD2 is a possible D gene (6 bases). This CDR3 has 15 amino acids. Trimming took off 0 bases at V and 2 bases at J, with 10 bases between the two ends. Germline loops: CDR1 SGHDT, CDR2 YYEEEE. The CDR3 nucleotides are TGTGCCAGCAGCTTGGCGGTAGCGGTCACAGATACGCAGTATTTT. This gives the protein CASSLAVAVTDTQYF.

The chain employs TRBV18 and TRBJ2-3; 9 positions match TRBD1. Germline V CDR1 and CDR2: KGHSH, LQKENI. Trimming cost V 4 bases and J 2 bases; bases outside gene matches: 7. The CDR3 is made up of 16 amino acids. This CDR3 is CASSLITGGLTDTQYF. CDR3 sequence (DNA): TGTGCCAGCTCACTTATCACAGGGGGCCTCACAGATACGCAGTATTTT.

This sequence joins TRBV5-5 and TRBJ2-2, with 9 bases aligning to TRBD2. The CDR3 is 15 residues long. J was trimmed by 4 bases and V by 0 bases; bases with no gene match: 1. Germline-derived CDR1 and CDR2 are SGHKS and YYEKEE (reference sequence). CDR3 coding DNA: TGTGCCAGCAGCTTGGCTAGCGGGGTCACCGGGGAGCTGTTTTTT. It specifies CASSLASGVTGELFF. The variable domain in full, with the rest retrieved from reference TRBV5-5 and TRBJ2-2, is DAGVTQSPTHLIKTRGQQVTLRCSPISGHKSVSWYQQVLGQGPQFIFQYYEKEERGRGNFPDRFSARQFPNYSSELNVNALLLGDSALYLCASSLASGVTGELFFGEGSRLTVL.

The rearrangement uses TRBV5-1 and TRBJ2-7; TRBD1 matches at 11 bases. This CDR3 spans 14 amino acids. The V segment lost 4 bases and the J segment 3 bases; nucleotides outside the gene matches: 3. Germline V CDR1 and CDR2: SGHRS, YFSETQ. The DNA of the CDR3 is TGCGCCAGCAGCAGGGGACAGGGGGGCTACGAGCAGTACTTC. As protein: CASSRGQGGYEQYF. The entire variable domain, with the rest obtained from reference TRBV5-1 and TRBJ2-7, is as follows: KAGVTQTPRYLIKTRGQQVTLSCSPISGHRSVSWYQQTPGQGLQFLFEYFSETQRNKGNFPGRFSGRQFSNSRSEMNVSTLELGDSALYLCASSRGQGGYEQYFGPGTRLTVT.

The CDR3 coding sequence is TGTGCCAGCAGTCCTGTCAGGGGCGCCTACAATGAGCAGTTCTTC. Its protein is CASSPVRGAYNEQFF. J is TRBJ2-1 and V is TRBV11-2; tentative D call: TRBD1 (6 bases). The CDR3 consists of 15 residues. Germline V gene data show CDR1 as SGHAT and CDR2 as FQNNGV. V was cut by 6 bases and J by 2 bases, with 14 bases left in between.

The chain links TRBV2 to TRBJ2-3, with 7 nucleotides matching TRBD1. The CDR3 contains 15 residues. Germline CDR1 and CDR2: SNHLY and FYNNEI. V lost 3 bases, J lost 4 bases, and 7 bases stayed unmatched. The CDR3 spells CASSDDRAAPDTQYF. The CDR3 DNA reads TGTGCCAGCAGTGACGACAGGGCTGCCCCAGATACGCAGTATTTT.

The V and J genes are TRBV7-3 and TRBJ2-5; perhaps TRBD2 as D (5 bases). The CDR3 contains 15 residues. Between the trimmed V and J ends, which lost 5 bases and 0 bases, there was a span of 13 bases. Per germline, CDR1 SGHTA and CDR2 FQGTGA. CDR3 amino acids: CASSQGPGYQETQYF. In nucleotides, the CDR3 is TGTGCCAGCAGCCAAGGGCCGGGGTACCAAGAGACCCAGTACTTC.

This chain joins TRBV19 and TRBJ2-3; 12 bases align to TRBD2. Germline V gene data show CDR1 as LNHDA and CDR2 as SQIVND (reference sequence). This CDR3 is 15 amino acids long. V lost 6 bases, J lost 6 bases, and 7 bases stayed unmatched. The CDR3 protein is CASRIKGTSGDTQYF. In DNA form, the CDR3 reads TGTGCCAGTAGGATTAAGGGGACTAGCGGGGATACGCAGTATTTT.

The CDR3 region has the DNA TGTGCCAGCTCTCTTAACGGGGGCAGGGGGAGTGGAAACACCATATATTTT. Encoded protein: CASSLNGGRGSGNTIYF. The V and J genes are TRBV18 and TRBJ1-3, with TRBD1 identical over 7 bases. V shed 6 bases and J 3 bases; nucleotides not matched to a gene: 14. The germline CDR1 and CDR2 sequences are KGHSH and LQKENI. This CDR3 region has 17 residues.

The V gene is TRBV12-5, the J gene TRBJ1-5; TRBD1 agrees at 9 bases. Trimming cost V 4 bases and J 2 bases; bases outside gene matches: 3. Germline V gene data show CDR1 as LGHNT and CDR2 as FRNRAP. The CDR3 is 15 residues long. The CDR3 protein is CASGWTGDGNQPQHF. The CDR3 bases are TGTGCTAGTGGTTGGACAGGGGATGGCAATCAGCCCCAGCATTTT. Based on the CDR3 plus reference TRBV12-5 and TRBJ1-5, the full variable domain is DARVTQTPRHKVTEMGQEVTMRCQPILGHNTVFWYRQTMMQGLELLAYFRNRAPLDDSGMPKDRFSAEMPDATLATLKIQPSEPRDSAVYFCASGWTGDGNQPQHFGDGTRLSIL.

V and J are TRBV7-3 and TRBJ2-5; tentative D call: TRBD2 (5 bases). This CDR3 is built from 13 residues. V was cut by 4 bases and J by 5 bases, with 11 bases left in between. Per germline, CDR1 SGHTA and CDR2 FQGTGA. The CDR3 region is CASSSPPGETQYF. In DNA, the CDR3 is TGTGCCAGCAGCTCCCCCCCGGGGGAGACCCAGTACTTC.

The chain couples TRBV4-3 to TRBJ2-7; D ambiguous. Germline-derived CDR1 and CDR2 are LGHNA and YSLEER. V lost 0 bases, J lost 5 bases, and 11 bases lay in between. The CDR3 consists of 14 residues. The CDR3: CASSQDVVENEQYF. CDR3 coding DNA: TGCGCCAGCAGCCAAGATGTGGTAGAGAACGAGCAGTACTTC.

V gene TRBV27 combines with J gene TRBJ2-2, with D perhaps TRBD2 (5 bases). The CDR3 runs to 17 residues. The V gene lost 5 bases and the J gene lost 0 bases, with 16 bases spanning the gap. Germline V lookup: CDR1 MNHEY, CDR2 SMNVEV (reference sequence). CDR3 sequence: CASSPPAGTPNTGELFF. DNA for the CDR3: TGTGCCAGCAGTCCTCCGGCGGGCACTCCGAACACCGGGGAGCTGTTTTTT.

The rearrangement uses TRBV6-4 and TRBJ2-3; D is unresolved. Germline CDR1 reads MRHNA; CDR2 reads SNTAGT. This CDR3 comprises 15 residues. Deletions cut 4 bases from V and 0 bases from J, with 11 bases between. The CDR3 loop is CASSVRGASTDTQYF. The CDR3 coding sequence is TGTGCCAGCAGTGTTCGCGGCGCGAGCACAGATACGCAGTATTTT.

V and J are TRBV15 and TRBJ1-2; 8 bases agree with TRBD1. Germline assignment: CDR1 LNHNV and CDR2 YYDKDF (reference sequence). The CDR3 is 13 amino acids. V was clipped by 5 bases and J by 3 bases; unmatched bases: 2. The CDR3 protein is CATSPDRDYGYTF. CDR3 nucleotide sequence: TGTGCCACCAGCCCGGACAGGGACTATGGCTACACCTTC.

The chain employs TRBV7-3 and TRBJ2-1, with 10 nucleotides matching TRBD2. Germline loops: CDR1 SGHTA, CDR2 FQGTGA. Trimming took 5 bases from V and 6 from J; bases not matched to a gene: 7. This CDR3 spans 15 amino acids. CDR3 nucleotide sequence: TGTGCCAGCAGCGTTCTAGCGGGGGCGAGCAATGAGCAGTTCTTC. Its protein is CASSVLAGASNEQFF.

The CDR3 DNA sequence: TGTGCCAGCAGTGCAGGAAGGACATACGAGCAGTACTTC. This translates into CASSAGRTYEQYF. The chain uses TRBV2 and TRBJ2-7; perhaps TRBD1 as D (5 bases). Per germline, CDR1 SNHLY and CDR2 FYNNEI. Trimming removed 4 bases at V and 4 bases at J, with 11 bases between. The CDR3 is 13 amino acids.

The chain combines TRBV7-3 with TRBJ2-3; possible D gene TRBD2, 7 bases. The CDR3 is 15 residues long. The V gene lost 5 bases and the J gene lost 6 bases, with 18 bases spanning the gap. Germline values: CDR1 SGHTA, CDR2 FQGTGA. The CDR3 sequence is CASSVGGALRDTQYF. DNA of the CDR3: TGTGCCAGCAGCGTAGGGGGGGCCCTTCGGGATACGCAGTATTTT.

This sequence joins TRBV5-1 and TRBJ2-2, with TRBD1 matching 8 bases. V lost 2 bases and J lost 8; bases outside the gene matches: 8. Germline values: CDR1 SGHRS, CDR2 YFSETQ. The CDR3 length is 15 residues. The CDR3 here is CASSFLQGASGELFF. Here the CDR3 DNA reads TGCGCCAGCAGCTTTCTCCAGGGGGCGTCTGGGGAGCTGTTTTTT. Full variable domain (remainder filled in from reference TRBV5-1 and TRBJ2-2): KAGVTQTPRYLIKTRGQQVTLSCSPISGHRSVSWYQQTPGQGLQFLFEYFSETQRNKGNFPGRFSGRQFSNSRSEMNVSTLELGDSALYLCASSFLQGASGELFFGEGSRLTVL.